This T cell receptor (beta chain) was captured by sequencing in a study of graft-versus-host responses after intestinal transplantation. For the study at large: Recipients had transplants, and these were multivisceral, liver-intestinal, or isolated intestinal. All recipients were given anti-thymocyte globulin induction, and tacrolimus and steroids were then administered for approximately 3 years.

Sequenced by immunoSEQ multiplex PCR; TCRdb stores in-frame clones only, minus some. The sample has about 110,000 clones, 93% seen once. Study-wide findings and caveats: Allografts from individuals with graft-donor T cell macrochimerism displayed high graft-versus-host to host-versus-graft clonal ratios. Recipient marrow contained GvH clones, some of which appeared first in ileum or blood.

In the case of this clone: The target antigen is unknown.

Germline CDR1 PRHDT, CDR2 FYEKMQ (reference sequence). The CDR3 extends over 19 amino acids. V trimming: 3 bases; J trimming: 4 bases; junction bases outside the gene matches: 15. The source was unstimulated CD8+ T cells sorted from spleen or lymph node cells, collected before intestinal transplant. This sequence originates from a human donor who received an intestinal transplant. The J gene is TRBJ2-3, the V gene TRBV13, with 11 bases aligning to TRBD2. CDR3 nucleotide sequence: TGTGCCAGCAGCTTCTATTCCGGGACTAGCGGCCCCCGGGCAGATACGCAGTATTTT. Translation gives CASSFYSGTSGPRADTQYF.